This T cell receptor (delta chain) emerged from a study of gamma-delta T cells after stem cell transplantation. TCRdb redid the clone calls on the RT-PCR reads with CATT. The sample contains about 15,000 delta-chain clones, 9.4% of which appear only once. Trimming cost V 5 bases and J 5 bases, with 21 bases left between them. The CDR3 contains 14 residues. Germline CDR1 and CDR2: TVYSNPD and GDNSRS (reference sequence). This clone has a count of ten or more. The amino acid sequence in TCRdb belongs to a much larger clone and departs from this DNA's translation at residue 4, likely a sequencing read error; the sequence shown is translated from the DNA.

The chain joins TRDV3 to TRDJ1, with D perhaps matching TRDD3 (6 bases). The source material was gamma-delta T cells. The receptor's source is a human donor. It is not recorded whose cells these are; they may come from a transplant donor. In DNA, the CDR3 is TGTGCCCTCTGCTCTTACGACCTGGGGGATAAACTCATCTTT. As protein: CALCSYDLGDKLIF. The full variable domain, in which reference TRDV3 and TRDJ1 provide the parts outside the CDR3, is CDKVTQSSPDQTVASGSEVVLLCTYDTVYSNPDLFWYRIRPDYSFQFVFYGDNSRSEGADFTQGRFSVKHILTQKAFHLVISPVRTEDSATYYCALCSYDLGDKLIFGKGTRVTVEP.